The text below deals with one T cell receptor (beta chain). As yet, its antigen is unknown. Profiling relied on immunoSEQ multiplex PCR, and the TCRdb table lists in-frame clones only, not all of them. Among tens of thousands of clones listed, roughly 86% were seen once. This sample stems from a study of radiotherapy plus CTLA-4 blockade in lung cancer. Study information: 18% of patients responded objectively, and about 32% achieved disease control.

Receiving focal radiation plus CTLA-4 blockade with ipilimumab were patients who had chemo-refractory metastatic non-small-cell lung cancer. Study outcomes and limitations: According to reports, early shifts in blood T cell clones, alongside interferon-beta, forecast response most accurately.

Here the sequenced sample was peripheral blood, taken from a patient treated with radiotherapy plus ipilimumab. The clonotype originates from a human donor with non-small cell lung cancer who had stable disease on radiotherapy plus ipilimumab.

As DNA, the CDR3 is TGTGCCAGCAGCACCTCTGGGACCGGGGCCAACGTCCTGACTTTC. Its translation: CASSTSGTGANVLTF. This chain uses TRBV7-2 with TRBJ2-6; D is possibly TRBD1 or TRBD2 (5 bases each). The CDR3 has 15 residues. Deletions cut 5 bases from V and 4 bases from J, with 12 bases between. CDR1 is SGHTA and CDR2 is FQGNSA in the germline V gene.